Listed below are T cell receptor beta chains from one sample, sequenced in a study of beta chain features in type 1 diabetes. Only in-frame clones appear in the TCRdb table, and some are missing; sequencing was by immunoSEQ multiplex PCR. The data contain hundreds of thousands of clones, 9.5% to 13% of them singletons. Sequenced input: naive CD4+ T cells from blood. The receptors were gathered from a man under 40 with type 1 diabetes. CDR3s leave out the opening cysteine and the closing phenylalanine or tryptophan. The D gene is left open where the match is weak. Clone size, where shown, is once, few, many, or a class for clones that have expanded.

CDR3 protein	V gene	J gene	clone size	D gene	CDR3 length
ASREGEKLF	TRBV5-4	TRBJ1-4	few	NA	9
ASSPLEGTEAF	TRBV27	TRBJ1-1	few	NA	11
ASSLAGQQLYNSPLH	TRBV18	TRBJ1-6	few	NA	15
ASSQDIQAVPYEQY	TRBV4-3	NA	few	NA	14
ASSLGSAGELF	TRBV7-2	TRBJ2-2	few	NA	11
ASSQGQTYGYT	TRBV9	TRBJ1-2	NA	NA	11
ACRGQETQY	TRBV30	TRBJ2-5	NA	NA	9
ASSEAGDSFYEQY	TRBV2	TRBJ2-7	few	TRBD1	13
ASSILGQVVNGYT	TRBV19	TRBJ1-2	few	TRBD1	13
ASSLVVVGRGTYEQY	TRBV7-2	TRBJ2-7	NA	NA	15
ASSYLGTEQF	TRBV6-5	TRBJ2-1	NA	NA	10
ASSLQGETQY	TRBV7-3	TRBJ2-5	few	NA	10
ASSSGQDYGYT	TRBV6-5	TRBJ1-2	few	TRBD1	11
ASSQGGHSGANVLT	TRBV4-2	TRBJ2-6	NA	NA	14
ACPREGDYYGYT	TRBV30	TRBJ1-2	few	NA	12
SVRQGGTEAF	TRBV29-1	TRBJ1-1	NA	TRBD1	10
ASRLGQGIPEQF	TRBV7-3	TRBJ2-1	NA	NA	12
ASKGGQLYGYT	TRBV5-6	TRBJ1-2	few	TRBD1	11
ASSPQGPTGNTEAF	TRBV7-9	TRBJ1-1	few	TRBD1	14
ASSAAGGSAYNEQF	TRBV5-4	TRBJ2-1	once	NA	14
ASSSERGTNQETQY	TRBV7-8	TRBJ2-5	few	TRBD2	14
ASSSVIGDQPQH	TRBV5-6	TRBJ1-5	NA	NA	12
ASSLGPYEQF	TRBV7-9	TRBJ2-1	few	NA	10
ASSLGTGANSPLH	TRBV5-1	TRBJ1-6	few	TRBD1	13
ASSEQTTTYEQY	TRBV6-1	TRBJ2-7	NA	NA	12
ASSPDSSADTQY	TRBV18	TRBJ2-3	NA	NA	12
ASSTGTANTGELF	TRBV19	TRBJ2-2	NA	TRBD1	13
ASSRDSLSYNEQF	TRBV19	TRBJ2-1	NA	NA	13
ASRLAASGANVLT	TRBV6-5	TRBJ2-6	few	NA	13
ASRAAGADPTGTQY	TRBV6-6	TRBJ2-3	NA	NA	14
ASSQRPQFYGYT	TRBV4-3	TRBJ1-2	NA	NA	12
ASSRDRETYGYT	TRBV5-1	TRBJ1-2	few	TRBD1	12
ASTLVPGNEQF	TRBV7-8	TRBJ2-1	few	NA	11
ASSLDRGRGYT	TRBV11-2	TRBJ1-2	NA	TRBD1	11
ASSLRDNEQF	TRBV6-6	TRBJ2-1	few	NA	10
ASSLGRDQETQY	TRBV5-1	TRBJ2-5	NA	NA	12
ASSVRGRDNEQF	TRBV9	TRBJ2-1	NA	NA	12
ASSLDRVSDTQY	TRBV5-1	TRBJ2-3	NA	NA	12
ASSFGGIGEQY	TRBV6-6	TRBJ2-7	NA	NA	11
ASSPRPAGETQY	TRBV7-2	TRBJ2-5	NA	NA	12